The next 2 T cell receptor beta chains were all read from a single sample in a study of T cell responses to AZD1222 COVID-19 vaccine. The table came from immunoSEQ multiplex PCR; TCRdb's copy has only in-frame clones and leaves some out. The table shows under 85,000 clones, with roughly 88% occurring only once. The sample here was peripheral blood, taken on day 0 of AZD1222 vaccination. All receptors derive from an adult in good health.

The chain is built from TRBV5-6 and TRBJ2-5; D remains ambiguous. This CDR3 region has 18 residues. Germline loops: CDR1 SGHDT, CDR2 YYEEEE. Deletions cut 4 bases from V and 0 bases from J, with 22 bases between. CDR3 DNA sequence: TGTGCCAGCAGCCGCGGCTTTGACTCACCAAATTACCAAGAGACCCAGTACTTC. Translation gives CASSRGFDSPNYQETQYF.

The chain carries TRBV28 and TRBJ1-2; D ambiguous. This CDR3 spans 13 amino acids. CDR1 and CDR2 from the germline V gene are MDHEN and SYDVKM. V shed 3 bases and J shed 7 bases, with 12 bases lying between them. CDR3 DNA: TGTGCCAGCAGTTTGCATAGGGTGGGTGGCTACACCTTC. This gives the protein CASSLHRVGGYTF.